These 27 T cell receptor beta chains share one sample of origin, sequenced in a study of glioma-infiltrating T cells after dendritic cell vaccination. Sequencing was performed with immunoSEQ multiplex PCR; in TCRdb, only in-frame clones are kept and a portion is missing. This table holds about 73,000 clones, about four fifths found once. The sequencing used blood, collected before dendritic cell vaccination. Receptor source: a human donor with glioblastoma.

The chain joins TRBV19 to TRBJ1-6, with TRBD1 as a possible D gene (5 bases). The CDR3 runs to 17 residues. V shed 3 bases and J shed 4 bases, with 16 bases lying between them. The germline V gene encodes CDR1 LNHDA and CDR2 SQIVND (reference sequence). The CDR3 coding sequence is TGTGCCAGTAGTATCAGGGTTGGAGAACAGTATAATTCACCCCTCCACTTT. This encodes CASSIRVGEQYNSPLHF.

The rearrangement uses TRBV27 and TRBJ2-1; 14 bases are shared with TRBD2. Germline CDR1 is MNHEY and CDR2 is SMNVEV (reference sequence). Trimming at V came to 4 bases and at J to 5 bases, leaving 7 bases not matched to a gene. This CDR3 has 17 residues. CDR3 residues: CASSSSGLAGAHNEQFF. The CDR3 region has the DNA TGTGCCAGCAGTTCATCGGGACTAGCGGGAGCCCACAATGAGCAGTTCTTC.

The chain joins TRBV2 to TRBJ2-7, with 7 positions matching TRBD1. Germline CDR1 reads SNHLY; CDR2 reads FYNNEI. V was pared by 8 bases and J by 6 bases, with 7 bases of the junction left unmatched. This CDR3 comprises 12 residues. The CDR3 nucleotides are TGTGCCAGCCGAAGACAGGGATCCGAGCAGTACTTC. This translates into CASRRQGSEQYF.

The CDR3 region is CASSRDRAGDSPLHF. CDR3 bases: TGTGCCAGCTCCCGGGACAGGGCGGGAGATTCACCCCTCCACTTT. The chain uses TRBV18 and TRBJ1-6; 9 bases are a match to TRBD1. Germline V CDR1 and CDR2: KGHSH, LQKENI. The J segment lost 8 bases and the V segment lost 6 bases, leaving 8 bases of the junction unmatched. The CDR3 spans 15 residues.

The chain combines TRBV15 with TRBJ1-5, with no clear D. This CDR3 has 17 amino acids. V lost 0 bases, J lost 7 bases, and 19 bases lay in between. CDR1 is LNHNV, CDR2 YYDKDF, per germline (reference sequence). The CDR3 loop is CATSRDHGGKGRQPQHF. The CDR3 DNA is TGTGCCACCAGCAGAGATCACGGAGGGAAGGGTCGACAGCCCCAGCATTTT.

The chain recombines TRBV6-6 with TRBJ1-6; the D gene is possibly TRBD1 (6 bases). The CDR3 consists of 15 residues. The V and J ends lost 5 bases and 10 bases respectively, with 18 bases between them. Germline CDR1 reads MNHNY; CDR2 reads SVGAGI (reference sequence). As DNA, the CDR3 is TGTGCCAGCAGTCTCCCGGGACCCAGGGGATCACCCCTCCACTTT. The encoded protein is CASSLPGPRGSPLHF.

This clone was seen a single time. The V and J genes are TRBV6-1 and TRBJ1-5; 8 bases map to TRBD1. From germline, CDR1 is MNHNS and CDR2 SASEGT. V lost 7 bases to trimming and J lost 0 bases; unmatched junction nucleotides: 5. This CDR3 has 15 residues. For the CDR3, the DNA is TGTGCCAGCATGGGACAGGCGAATAGCAATCAGCCCCAGCATTTT. It specifies CASMGQANSNQPQHF.

The V call is TRBV15, the J call TRBJ1-4; D gene unclear. V lost 1 base and J lost 0, with 6 bases in between. CDR1 and CDR2 from the germline V gene are LNHNV and YYDKDF (reference sequence). The CDR3 covers 15 residues. This CDR3 reads CATSRGSSTNEKLFF. CDR3 nucleotides: TGTGCCACCAGCAGAGGGAGTTCAACTAATGAAAAACTGTTTTTT.

The chain links TRBV4-1 to TRBJ2-3; 7 nucleotides line up with TRBD2. With 4 bases clipped from V and 5 bases from J, the junction kept 12 bases outside the gene matches. The CDR3 covers 16 residues. CDR1 and CDR2 (germline): MGHRA, YSYEKL. The CDR3, as DNA: TGCGCCAGCAGCCGCGAGCGGGGTTCCACCCTAGATACGCAGTATTTT. It codes for CASSRERGSTLDTQYF.

The chain has TRBV2 and TRBJ2-2; TRBD2 matches 10 bases. The ends lost 9 bases at V and 4 bases at J; junction bases unmatched: 5. CDR3 length: 14 residues. Germline CDR1 and CDR2: SNHLY and FYNNEI. As DNA, the CDR3 is TGTGCCAGTACCGGGACTAGCGTCACCGGGGAGCTGTTTTTT. The encoded protein is CASTGTSVTGELFF.

This chain connects TRBV21-1 to TRBJ2-3; the tabulated D call, TRBD2, remains unverified against the DNA. TRBV21-1 is given as a pseudogene. This CDR3 comprises 13 residues. CDR3 in DNA: TGTGCCAGCACTAGCGGAGTGGTAGATACGCAGTATTTT. Residues: CASTSGVVDTQYF.

The chain joins TRBV5-1 to TRBJ1-5; D is possibly TRBD1 (6 bases). The V end lost 0 bases, the J end lost 7 bases, and 14 bases lay between the germline ends. Germline V gene sequence: CDR1 SGHRS, CDR2 YFSETQ. The CDR3 loop spans 15 amino acids. CDR3 residues: CASSLVFGGGQPQHF. The CDR3, as DNA: TGCGCCAGCAGCTTGGTGTTTGGGGGCGGGCAGCCCCAGCATTTT.

The chain is built from TRBV18 and TRBJ1-6; weak D call: TRBD1 (6 bases). The CDR3 length is 15 residues. The germline V gene has CDR1 KGHSH and CDR2 LQKENI. V was trimmed by 3 bases and J by 7 bases, leaving 13 bases between them. The CDR3 is CASSPLGQSNSPLHF. CDR3 coding DNA: TGTGCCAGCTCACCGCTCGGACAGTCCAATTCACCCCTCCACTTT.

The chain combines TRBV28 with TRBJ2-5, with no clear D. Trimming took off 3 bases at V and 0 bases at J, with 11 bases between the two ends. Per germline, CDR1 MDHEN and CDR2 SYDVKM. This CDR3 contains 15 residues. In DNA form, the CDR3 reads TGTGCCAGCAGTTTCTTGACGGGTAACCAAGAGACCCAGTACTTC. This codes for CASSFLTGNQETQYF.

The chain links TRBV14 to TRBJ2-1, with TRBD1 identical over 9 bases. J lost 4 bases, V lost 4 bases, and 8 bases had no gene match. The CDR3 totals 16 residues. Looked up from germline, CDR1 is SGHDN and CDR2 is FVKESK. The CDR3 here is CASSLGQGRRYNEQFF. CDR3 in DNA: TGTGCCAGCAGCCTCGGACAGGGGCGACGATACAATGAGCAGTTCTTC.

This clone was observed a single time. The chain has TRBV6-1 and TRBJ2-3; 8 nucleotides agree with TRBD2. Germline assignment: CDR1 MNHNS and CDR2 SASEGT. V was clipped by 6 bases and J by 3 bases; unmatched bases: 8. The CDR3 is made up of 15 amino acids. DNA for the CDR3: TGTGCCAGCAGGACCGGGGTAGCGGGAACAGATACGCAGTATTTT. Amino acids: CASRTGVAGTDTQYF.

J is TRBJ1-2 and V is TRBV5-6; 7 nucleotides agree with TRBD1. J was trimmed by 6 bases and V by 4 bases; bases with no gene match: 12. The CDR3 sequence is 15 residues long. Germline V gives CDR1 SGHDT, CDR2 YYEEEE. The CDR3 bases are TGTGCCAGCAGCCCCCCGAAGGGGGCGCTTAATGGCTACACCTTC. Translating it yields CASSPPKGALNGYTF.

The rearrangement links TRBV19 to TRBJ2-7, with 7 bases matching TRBD1. This CDR3 spans 16 amino acids. From germline, CDR1 is LNHDA and CDR2 SQIVND (reference sequence). V trimming: 5 bases; J trimming: 3 bases; junction bases outside the gene matches: 13. Here the CDR3 reads CASSPEPGQSYYEQYF. As DNA, the CDR3 is TGTGCCAGTAGTCCCGAACCGGGACAGAGCTACTACGAGCAGTACTTC.

Remarks on this clone: This sample includes further DNA sequences coding for the same CDR3. The chain couples TRBV2 to TRBJ2-7, with D possibly being TRBD1 (6 bases). The V end was cut by 2 bases, the J end by 1 base, with 12 bases between. Per the germline V gene, CDR1 is SNHLY and CDR2 is FYNNEI. This CDR3 contains 15 residues. The CDR3 sequence is CASSEMPTGSYEQYF. In nucleotides, the CDR3 is TGTGCCAGCAGTGAAATGCCTACAGGGTCCTACGAGCAGTACTTC.

In its sample, this clone was seen once. This chain joins TRBV29-1 and TRBJ2-4; 7 bases are a match to TRBD1. With 6 bases clipped from V and 10 bases from J, the junction kept 6 bases outside the gene matches. Germline loops: CDR1 SQVTM, CDR2 ANQGSEA. The CDR3 has 11 residues. CDR3 sequence (DNA): TGCAGCGTGGGGGACAGCGCAATTCAGTACTTC. Translating it yields CSVGDSAIQYF.

This chain uses TRBV7-2 with TRBJ1-5; TRBD1 matches at 7 bases. Germline CDR1 reads SGHTA; CDR2 reads FQGNSA. Germline trimming cut 0 bases from V and 0 bases from J; bases unmatched to any gene: 2. The CDR3 is 16 residues long. The CDR3 sequence: CASSLAGTVSNQPQHF. CDR3 sequence (DNA): TGTGCCAGCAGCTTAGCCGGGACAGTTAGCAATCAGCCCCAGCATTTT.

The CDR3 sequence: CASSSTGTELRNTF. The CDR3 region has the DNA TGTGCCAGCAGCTCAACCGGGACAGAGCTTAGAAACACCTTC. V and J are TRBV7-9 and TRBJ1-2; TRBD1 matches at 7 bases. J gave up 12 bases and V 4 bases, and 14 bases lay outside the gene matches. The CDR3 spans 14 residues. Germline V CDR1 and CDR2: SEHNR, FQNEAQ (reference sequence).

This clone was observed a few times. The J gene is TRBJ2-3, the V gene TRBV7-3, with 8 bases identical to TRBD2. This CDR3 has 15 residues. Germline V lookup: CDR1 SGHTA, CDR2 FQGTGA. V dropped 3 bases and J dropped 5; count of bases not matched to a gene: 7. The CDR3 DNA sequence: TGTGCCAGCAGCTTGACGGGAGGGCCCGGAGATACGCAGTATTTT. The encoded protein is CASSLTGGPGDTQYF. The complete variable domain, with remaining parts taken from reference TRBV7-3 and TRBJ2-3, reads GAGVSQTPSNKVTEKGKYVELRCDPISGHTALYWYRQSLGQGPEFLIYFQGTGAADDSGLPNDRFFAVRPEGSVSTLKIQRTERGDSAVYLCASSLTGGPGDTQYFGPGTRLTVL.

The gene calls are TRBV28 and TRBJ2-5; D is perhaps TRBD2 (5 bases). The CDR3 totals 13 residues. Trimming left V 3 bases short and J 5 bases short, with 10 bases between. Germline V lookup: CDR1 MDHEN, CDR2 SYDVKM. CDR3 amino acids: CASSLASRETQYF. In nucleotides, the CDR3 is TGTGCCAGCAGTTTGGCTAGCAGGGAGACCCAGTACTTC.

Points on this clone: Distinct nucleotide sequences in the sample also encode this CDR3. The V and J genes are TRBV5-1 and TRBJ2-3, with D maybe TRBD1 (5 bases). The CDR3 spans 15 residues. Germline CDR1 SGHRS, CDR2 YFSETQ. Trimming removed 1 base from V and 6 bases from J, with 15 bases in between. CDR3 DNA sequence: TGCGCCAGCAGCTTGATGCCAGGGTATAAGGATACGCAGTATTTT. Its protein product is CASSLMPGYKDTQYF. The full variable domain, in which reference TRBV5-1 and TRBJ2-3 provide the parts outside the CDR3, is KAGVTQTPRYLIKTRGQQVTLSCSPISGHRSVSWYQQTPGQGLQFLFEYFSETQRNKGNFPGRFSGRQFSNSRSEMNVSTLELGDSALYLCASSLMPGYKDTQYFGPGTRLTVL.

This clone was seen only a few times. The chain carries TRBV5-1 and TRBJ2-2, with a possible D match to TRBD1 (5 bases). Trimming stripped 6 bases from V and 5 bases from J, with 20 bases between. Germline-derived CDR1 and CDR2 are SGHRS and YFSETQ. The CDR3 is 16 amino acids. The CDR3 sequence: CASNLRGGASTGELFF. CDR3 nucleotides: TGCGCCAGCAACCTTAGGGGTGGGGCCTCGACCGGGGAGCTGTTTTTT.

There are a few counts of this clone. The genes are TRBV2 and TRBJ1-2; D uncertain. CDR3 length equals 12 residues. Looked up from germline, CDR1 is SNHLY and CDR2 is FYNNEI. V lost 4 bases to trimming and J lost 8 bases, with 11 bases between them. The CDR3 DNA follows: TGTGCCAGCAGTGCGGGGTATGGCGGCTACACCTTC. This translates into CASSAGYGGYTF.